One and the same sample provided the 32 T cell receptor beta chains below, sequenced in a study of T cells after yellow fever vaccination. TCRdb re-called the 5' RACE reads with MiXCR, one entry per CDR3 protein. The sample yields a few hundred thousand distinct CDR3 sequences, 15% to 20% seen once. Sequencing used PBMCs, obtained 15 days after the yellow fever booster vaccination. The receptors were gathered from a man aged 30-40 years who received the YFV17D yellow fever vaccine.

The rearrangement joins TRBV3-1 to TRBJ1-1, with D perhaps matching TRBD1 (5 bases). From germline, CDR1 is LGHDT and CDR2 YNNKEL (reference sequence). The CDR3 has 11 residues. Trimming shortened V by 3 bases and J by 10 bases, and 9 bases separated the two germline ends. This chain's CDR3 is CASSQGEGAFF. CDR3 nucleotide sequence: TGTGCCAGCAGCCAGGGGGAGGGAGCTTTCTTT.

This clonotype was picked up many times. This chain joins TRBV5-1 and TRBJ2-2; D is uncertain. CDR1 is SGHRS and CDR2 is YFSETQ in the germline V gene. The CDR3 runs to 13 residues. V lost 2 bases and J lost 4, with 6 bases in between. CDR3 sequence: CASSLMVTGELFF. Written as DNA, the CDR3 is TGCGCCAGCAGCTTAATGGTCACCGGGGAGCTGTTTTTT. The variable domain in full, with the rest retrieved from reference TRBV5-1 and TRBJ2-2, is KAGVTQTPRYLIKTRGQQVTLSCSPISGHRSVSWYQQTPGQGLQFLFEYFSETQRNKGNFPGRFSGRQFSNSRSEMNVSTLELGDSALYLCASSLMVTGELFFGEGSRLTVL.

This chain joins TRBV28 and TRBJ2-2; D is undetermined. From germline, CDR1 is MDHEN and CDR2 SYDVKM. The CDR3 loop spans 13 amino acids. CDR3 residues: CVTRKPNTGELFF. For the CDR3, the DNA is TGTGTCACGCGGAAGCCGAACACCGGGGAGCTGTTTTTT.

This rearrangement joins TRBV2 to TRBJ2-3; 7 bases line up with TRBD2. The ends lost 8 bases at V and 6 bases at J; junction bases unmatched: 2. Per germline, CDR1 SNHLY and CDR2 FYNNEI. This CDR3 region has 11 residues. The CDR3 coding sequence is TGTGCCAGCGCCGGGGGGGATACGCAGTATTTT. It translates to CASAGGDTQYF.

V is TRBV27 and J is TRBJ2-7, with D possibly TRBD1 on 6 matching bases. Trimming cost V 10 bases and J 8 bases, with 15 bases left between them. This CDR3 region has 11 residues. From germline, CDR1 is MNHEY and CDR2 SMNVEV (reference sequence). DNA for the CDR3: TGTGCCATCGGTCAGGGGTCCCAGCAGTACTTC. It specifies CAIGQGSQQYF.

This rearrangement joins TRBV6-1 to TRBJ2-1, with D perhaps TRBD1 (6 bases). Trimming removed 5 bases at V and 0 bases at J, with 14 bases between. The CDR3 extends over 16 amino acids. In germline, CDR1 is MNHNS, CDR2 SASEGT. For the CDR3, the DNA is TGTGCCAGCAGTATAAATGACAGGAGCTCCTACAATGAGCAGTTCTTC. This translates into CASSINDRSSYNEQFF.

This clonotype has only a few counts. The chain is built from TRBV6-4 and TRBJ1-3; D is unresolved. CDR1 is MRHNA and CDR2 is SNTAGT in the germline V gene. The CDR3 consists of 13 residues. V shed 6 bases and J shed 0 bases, with 6 bases lying between them. CDR3 loop: CASSTRSGNTIYF. The CDR3 nucleotides read TGTGCCAGCAGCACGCGCTCTGGAAACACCATATATTTT.

This chain connects TRBV7-3 to TRBJ2-1, with TRBD1 identical over 10 bases. The CDR3 runs to 15 residues. The V and J ends lost 5 bases and 8 bases, in that order; junction bases with no gene match: 9. Germline V CDR1 and CDR2: SGHTA, FQGTGA. CDR3 in amino acids: CASSPGQGEVDEQFF. The CDR3 nucleotides read TGTGCCAGCAGCCCCGGACAGGGGGAGGTCGATGAGCAGTTCTTC.

The V and J genes are TRBV18 and TRBJ2-5; TRBD1 matches at 9 bases. After removal of 3 bases from V and 4 bases from J, the junction contained 6 bases not matched to a gene. CDR1 and CDR2 (germline): KGHSH, LQKENI. CDR3 length equals 15 residues. The CDR3 region has the DNA TGTGCCAGCTCACCCACAGGGGGCGGAGGAGAGACCCAGTACTTC. Its protein is CASSPTGGGGETQYF.

There are many counts of this clonotype. V gene TRBV20-1 combines with J gene TRBJ1-5; no clear D. The CDR3 has 13 amino acids. Trimming pared 2 bases from V and 4 bases from J, leaving 9 bases between. Germline V CDR1 and CDR2: DFQATT, SNEGSKA (reference sequence). The CDR3 DNA follows: TGCAGTGCTAGACTGCAGATTAATCAGCCCCAGCATTTT. Residues: CSARLQINQPQHF.

This chain joins TRBV14 and TRBJ1-2, with D possibly TRBD1 on 5 matching bases. CDR1 and CDR2 from the germline V gene are SGHDN and FVKESK. CDR3 length: 16 residues. V was pared by 0 bases and J by 9 bases, with 20 bases between. Here the CDR3 DNA reads TGTGCCAGCAGCCAAGACGGTGAATGGGGGGGAAGAAGCTACACCTTC. It codes for CASSQDGEWGGRSYTF. Full variable domain (remainder filled in from reference TRBV14 and TRBJ1-2): EAGVTQFPSHSVIEKGQTVTLRCDPISGHDNLYWYRRVMGKEIKFLLHFVKESKQDESGMPNNRFLAERTGGTYSTLKVQPAELEDSGVYFCASSQDGEWGGRSYTFGSGTRLTVV.

This clonotype occurred a few times. This rearrangement joins TRBV3-1 to TRBJ2-7, with a tentative D call TRBD2 (5 bases). The CDR3 has 11 residues. Germline CDR1 is LGHDT and CDR2 is YNNKEL (reference sequence). V was cut by 6 bases and J by 9 bases, with 12 bases left in between. CDR3 in amino acids: CASSSRDVQYF. The CDR3, as DNA: TGTGCCAGCAGTTCCCGGGATGTGCAGTACTTC.

Many counts were recorded for this clonotype. The chain uses TRBV28 and TRBJ2-2, with D perhaps assigned TRBD1 or TRBD2 (5 bases each). The CDR3 spans 15 residues. CDR1 and CDR2 from the germline V gene are MDHEN and SYDVKM. V was pared by 6 bases and J by 1 base, with 12 bases between. This CDR3 is CASSHRGENTGELFF. CDR3 DNA sequence: TGTGCCAGCAGCCACCGGGGCGAGAACACCGGGGAGCTGTTTTTT.

This clonotype was seen at least ten times. This clone may be a read error of a much larger clone one base away. This chain joins TRBV5-5 and TRBJ2-1, with TRBD2 as a possible D gene (5 bases). This CDR3 spans 12 amino acids. CDR1 is SGHKS, CDR2 YYEKEE, per germline (reference sequence). Trimming shortened V by 0 bases and J by 7 bases, and 5 bases separated the two germline ends. CDR3 sequence: CASSLGENEQFF. CDR3 sequence (DNA): TGTGCCAGCAGCTTGGGGGAGAATGAGCAGTTCTTC.

This clonotype was counted at least ten times. CDR3 in amino acids: CASSLKGGGTGELFF. Written as DNA, the CDR3 is TGCGCCAGCAGCTTGAAAGGTGGGGGAACCGGGGAGCTGTTTTTT. The rearrangement uses TRBV5-1 and TRBJ2-2; D tentatively fits TRBD1 or TRBD2 (5 bases each). V lost 1 base to trimming and J lost 5 bases, with 12 bases between them. Germline V lookup: CDR1 SGHRS, CDR2 YFSETQ. This CDR3 spans 15 amino acids.

This chain links TRBV2 with TRBJ2-7, with a tentative D call TRBD2 (6 bases). Trimming stripped 2 bases from V and 6 bases from J, with 14 bases between. Germline CDR1 and CDR2: SNHLY and FYNNEI. The CDR3 sequence is 14 residues long. CDR3 loop: CASSEREVVSEQYF. The CDR3 DNA reads as TGTGCCAGCAGTGAAAGGGAGGTTGTTAGCGAGCAGTACTTC.

The chain has TRBV12-3 or TRBV12-4 and TRBJ2-3, with 9 nucleotides matching TRBD2. V shed 3 bases and J 0 bases; nucleotides not matched to a gene: 7. The CDR3 sequence is 17 residues long. The CDR3 here is CASSFGASGTSTDTQYF. CDR3 DNA: TGTGCCAGCAGTTTTGGGGCTAGCGGGACTAGCACAGATACGCAGTATTTT.

In this sample, this clonotype turned up a few times. This rearrangement joins TRBV19 to TRBJ1-1; perhaps TRBD1 as D (6 bases). The CDR3 extends over 15 amino acids. V lost 10 bases to trimming and J lost 0 bases, with 18 bases between them. In germline, CDR1 is LNHDA, CDR2 SQIVND (reference sequence). The CDR3 DNA sequence: TGTGCCACCAAGACAGGCCTCAACATGAACACTGAAGCTTTCTTT. Translated, it gives CATKTGLNMNTEAFF.

This clonotype was observed a few times. The chain employs TRBV6-1 and TRBJ2-7, with a tentative D call TRBD1 (6 bases). Trimming took 5 bases from V and 0 from J, leaving 14 bases between them. The germline gives CDR1 MNHNS, CDR2 SASEGT. The CDR3 is made up of 15 amino acids. CDR3 coding DNA: TGTGCCAGCAGTATTACAGGGTCGAGCTCCTACGAGCAGTACTTC. Encoded protein: CASSITGSSSYEQYF.

This clonotype came up a few times. The genes are TRBV18 and TRBJ2-1; 7 bases map to TRBD2. J was trimmed by 2 bases and V by 3 bases; bases with no gene match: 4. The CDR3 is 15 amino acids. Germline CDR1 and CDR2: KGHSH and LQKENI. The CDR3 nucleotides are TGTGCCAGCTCACCTTTTAGCGGGCCCTACAATGAGCAGTTCTTC. It is translated as CASSPFSGPYNEQFF.

This clonotype was seen more than once but under ten times. The chain employs TRBV7-8 and TRBJ2-3; D is unresolved. This CDR3 region has 14 residues. Trimming took off 2 bases at V and 5 bases at J, with 11 bases between the two ends. Germline CDR1 is SGHVS and CDR2 is FQNEAQ. CDR3 sequence reads: CASSLKAIRDTQYF. The DNA of the CDR3 is TGTGCCAGCAGCTTAAAAGCGATTCGAGATACGCAGTATTTT.

This clonotype came up a few times. The chain uses TRBV20-1 and TRBJ1-5, with 9 bases lining up with TRBD1. CDR3 length: 15 amino acids. The ends lost 3 bases at V and 5 bases at J; junction bases unmatched: 8. Germline CDR1 DFQATT, CDR2 SNEGSKA (reference sequence). CDR3 sequence: CSARLTGGADQPQHF. The CDR3 bases are TGCAGTGCTAGGCTTACAGGGGGCGCAGATCAGCCCCAGCATTTT.

This clonotype appeared a few times. This chain joins TRBV5-1 and TRBJ2-7, with D uncertain. The CDR3 is 13 amino acids. Trimming removed 0 bases from V and 4 bases from J, with 8 bases in between. CDR1 is SGHRS, CDR2 YFSETQ, per germline. The CDR3 DNA is TGCGCCAGCAGCTTGGACTGGATTTACGAGCAGTACTTC. This encodes CASSLDWIYEQYF.

The chain combines TRBV10-3 with TRBJ2-7; no reliable D call. The CDR3 contains 15 residues. Trimming pared 2 bases from V and 0 bases from J, leaving 11 bases between. Looked up from germline, CDR1 is ENHRY and CDR2 is SYGVKD. The CDR3 sequence is CAISEETKYSYEQYF. The CDR3 bases are TGTGCCATCAGTGAGGAAACGAAGTACTCCTACGAGCAGTACTTC.

This clonotype was observed a few times. This chain connects TRBV20-1 to TRBJ2-1, with D unclear. The CDR3 contains 11 residues. Per germline, CDR1 DFQATT and CDR2 SNEGSKA (reference sequence). V shed 3 bases and J shed 8 bases, with 8 bases lying between them. CDR3 region: CSASLGHEQFF. In DNA, the CDR3 is TGCAGTGCTAGCCTAGGCCATGAGCAGTTCTTC.

The chain joins TRBV18 to TRBJ1-6, with TRBD1 matching 8 bases. V lost 2 bases, J lost 9 bases, and 3 bases stayed unmatched. Per germline, CDR1 KGHSH and CDR2 LQKENI. This CDR3 comprises 14 residues. The CDR3 DNA follows: TGTGCCAGCTCACCAGCGGACAGGGCTTCACCCCTCCACTTT. This encodes CASSPADRASPLHF. Together with reference TRBV18 and TRBJ1-6, the CDR3 gives the full variable domain: NAGVMQNPRHLVRRRGQEARLRCSPMKGHSHVYWYRQLPEEGLKFMVYLQKENIIDESGMPKERFSAEFPKEGPSILRIQQVVRGDSAAYFCASSPADRASPLHFGNGTRLTVT.

V is TRBV9 and J is TRBJ2-5; 12 bases align to TRBD2. CDR1 is SGDLS, CDR2 YYNGEE, per germline. The CDR3 contains 16 residues. Germline trimming cut 0 bases from V and 5 bases from J; bases unmatched to any gene: 5. For the CDR3, the DNA is TGTGCCAGCAGCGTAGGAGGACTAGCGGGGCAGGAGACCCAGTACTTC. Translation gives CASSVGGLAGQETQYF.

In this sample, this clonotype turned up a few times. The chain uses TRBV20-1 and TRBJ1-2; D is ambiguous. Trimming cost V 2 bases and J 7 bases, with 14 bases left between them. From germline, CDR1 is DFQATT and CDR2 SNEGSKA (reference sequence). CDR3 length equals 13 residues. The CDR3 loop reads CSARTSGSLGYTF. The CDR3 DNA reads TGCAGTGCTAGAACCAGCGGGTCCCTTGGCTACACCTTC.

V and J are TRBV5-1 and TRBJ1-6, with D tentatively TRBD1 (5 bases). Trimming removed 5 bases from V and 8 bases from J, with 14 bases in between. The CDR3 contains 14 residues. The germline V gene encodes CDR1 SGHRS and CDR2 YFSETQ. CDR3 DNA sequence: TGCGCCAGCAGTCCAGCCCGGGACGATTCACCCCTCCACTTT. It translates to CASSPARDDSPLHF.

This clonotype has more than one count but fewer than ten. This chain joins TRBV20-1 and TRBJ2-7, with TRBD2 as a possible D gene (5 bases). The CDR3 is 11 amino acids. V was shortened by 4 bases and J by 2 bases, with 6 bases between the two germline ends. Germline V gene lookup returns CDR1 DFQATT and CDR2 SNEGSKA (reference sequence). The CDR3 nucleotides are TGCAGTGCTACACTAGCCTACGAGCAGTACTTC. It translates to CSATLAYEQYF.

As concerns this clonotype: Germline and junction disagree at one end, which may indicate a read error. This chain uses TRBV5-6 with TRBJ2-2; 7 bases fit TRBD2. This CDR3 has 16 residues. Germline V gives CDR1 SGHDT, CDR2 YYEEEE. The CDR3 DNA sequence: TGTGCCAGCAGCACGTCCGGGGGAGGGAACTCCGGGGAGCTGTTTTTT. Protein product: CASSTSGGGNSGELFF.

This clonotype was counted between two and nine times. The chain employs TRBV29-1 and TRBJ2-1; 8 bases match TRBD1. In germline, CDR1 is SQVTM, CDR2 ANQGSEA. V dropped 6 bases and J dropped 5; count of bases not matched to a gene: 6. CDR3 length equals 13 residues. CDR3 bases: TGCAGCGTCCAAACGGGACAGGACAATGAGCAGTTCTTC. Protein sequence: CSVQTGQDNEQFF.